This passage covers 10 T cell receptor beta chains from one sample sequenced in a study of T-cell memory formation after mild COVID-19. Using its own MiXCR run on the 5' RACE reads, TCRdb lists one record per CDR3 protein. The sample contains approximately 440,000 distinct CDR3 sequences, around 20% of which appear only once. The sequenced material came from PBMCs or a T cell subset sorted from them (not recorded which). The receptors originated from an adult woman who had mild COVID-19 (a few samples of this study predate the infection). Cell type and time point are not known.

This chain joins TRBV9 and TRBJ2-2; the D gene could be TRBD1 or TRBD2 (5 bases each). Trimming cost V 2 bases and J 3 bases, with 8 bases left between them. The CDR3 loop spans 14 amino acids. Looked up from germline, CDR1 is SGDLS and CDR2 is YYNGEE. The CDR3: CASSVRGDTGELFF. The CDR3 bases are TGTGCCAGCAGCGTTCGAGGGGACACCGGGGAGCTGTTTTTT.

This chain links TRBV28 with TRBJ2-2; TRBD1 agrees at 8 bases. V gave up 0 bases and J gave up 2 bases; unmatched junction bases: 2. CDR1 MDHEN and CDR2 SYDVKM come from the germline V gene. The CDR3 runs 16 residues. CDR3 DNA sequence: TGTGCCAGCAGTTTATGGACAGGGGTTAACACCGGGGAGCTGTTTTTT. It specifies CASSLWTGVNTGELFF.

This clonotype came up a few times. V gene TRBV9 combines with J gene TRBJ2-3; 8 nucleotides agree with TRBD2. Losses at the gene ends were 4 bases for V and 5 bases for J; bases not matched to a gene: 9. Germline lookup yields CDR1 SGDLS and CDR2 YYNGEE. The CDR3 spans 15 residues. The CDR3 nucleotides are TGTGCCAGCAGCCCGGCCGGGGGGGCAAGAGATACGCAGTATTTT. Residues: CASSPAGGARDTQYF.

The chain employs TRBV5-1 and TRBJ2-2; no firm D call. V lost 1 base and J lost 0, with 10 bases in between. Germline values: CDR1 SGHRS, CDR2 YFSETQ. This CDR3 spans 16 amino acids. This CDR3 reads CASSLFSSPNTGELFF. In DNA, the CDR3 is TGCGCCAGCAGCTTGTTTAGTTCCCCGAACACCGGGGAGCTGTTTTTT.

DNA of the CDR3: TGTGCCAGCAGAACGGGGGGTGAGCAGTTCTTC. This translates into CASRTGGEQFF. This rearrangement joins TRBV7-6 to TRBJ2-1; 7 bases map to TRBD2. Trimming took 6 bases from V and 9 from J; bases not matched to a gene: 2. Germline V gene sequence: CDR1 SGHVS, CDR2 FNYEAQ. The CDR3 totals 11 residues.

V is TRBV3-1 and J is TRBJ2-1; D assignment may be TRBD1 or TRBD2 (5 bases each). Trimming removed 4 bases at V and 8 bases at J, with 15 bases between. The CDR3 is 14 residues long. The V gene's germline CDR1 is LGHDT and CDR2 YNNKEL (reference sequence). Here the CDR3 reads CASSPWDVGDEQFF. DNA of the CDR3: TGTGCCAGCAGCCCTTGGGACGTGGGGGATGAGCAGTTCTTC.

This chain uses TRBV20-1 with TRBJ1-1; TRBD1 is a possible D gene (6 bases). The CDR3 runs 13 residues. Per the germline V gene, CDR1 is DFQATT and CDR2 is SNEGSKA (reference sequence). V shed 6 bases and J shed 2 bases, with 13 bases lying between them. CDR3 region: CSASGVINTEAFF. The DNA of the CDR3 is TGCAGTGCATCAGGGGTGATTAACACTGAAGCTTTCTTT.

This clonotype was detected ten times or more. This chain connects TRBV3-1 to TRBJ2-4; D unclear. Germline loops: CDR1 LGHDT, CDR2 YNNKEL (reference sequence). Trimming took 0 bases from V and 7 from J, leaving 7 bases between them. The CDR3 has 13 amino acids. CDR3 coding DNA: TGTGCCAGCAGCCAAGATTTGAGGAACATTCAGTACTTC. This gives the protein CASSQDLRNIQYF.

The chain has TRBV7-6 and TRBJ2-7, with TRBD2 as a possible D gene (5 bases). The germline V and J ends were trimmed by 1 base and 2 bases, with 12 bases remaining between them. The CDR3 covers 15 residues. Germline CDR1 and CDR2: SGHVS and FNYEAQ. CDR3 nucleotide sequence: TGTGCCAGCAGCTTAGAACTAGTGGCGACCTACGAGCAGTACTTC. It translates to CASSLELVATYEQYF.

This clonotype was detected a few times. The rearrangement links TRBV2 to TRBJ2-5; either TRBD1 or TRBD2 may supply D (5 bases each). V shed 7 bases and J shed 6 bases, with 21 bases lying between them. CDR1 SNHLY and CDR2 FYNNEI come from the germline V gene. This CDR3 is 15 amino acids long. The CDR3 spells CASTEKNTGQKTQYF. CDR3 DNA: TGTGCCAGCACGGAGAAGAACACGGGGCAAAAGACCCAGTACTTC.